Each of the 29 T cell receptor beta chains below was sequenced from the same sample in a study of cytomegalovirus exposure and HLA in healthy donors. Primers included in the PCR were 60 Vbeta and 13 Jbeta primers. The assay was immunoSEQ multiplex PCR, and TCRdb's table has in-frame clones only and misses some. This table has 150,000 or so clones, around four fifths appearing once. Sample: PBMCs. These receptors came from a man aged 45-60 years in good health and CMV-seropositive.

The V gene is TRBV7-9, the J gene TRBJ2-2; 7 bases are shared with TRBD1. The germline V gene has CDR1 SEHNR and CDR2 FQNEAQ (reference sequence). After removal of 4 bases from V and 1 base from J, the junction contained 3 bases not matched to a gene. This CDR3 has 15 amino acids. This chain's CDR3 is CASSSGTENTGELFF. CDR3 sequence (DNA): TGTGCCAGCAGCTCGGGGACAGAGAACACCGGGGAGCTGTTTTTT.

The V call is TRBV2, the J call TRBJ1-2, with a weak D call TRBD1 (5 bases). V lost 1 base to trimming and J lost 5 bases, with 11 bases between them. Germline loops: CDR1 SNHLY, CDR2 FYNNEI. The CDR3 sequence is 14 residues long. DNA of the CDR3: TGTGCCAGCAGTGAAGGTCCAGGGAGGTATGGCTACACCTTC. Its protein is CASSEGPGRYGYTF.

This chain's CDR3 is CASKGQTNEKLFF. CDR3 DNA: TGTGCCAGCAAGGGACAGACTAATGAAAAACTGTTTTTT. The chain carries TRBV2 and TRBJ1-4; 7 bases match TRBD1. Germline-derived CDR1 and CDR2 are SNHLY and FYNNEI. V was clipped by 7 bases and J by 2 bases; unmatched bases: 1. There are 13 residues in the CDR3.

This clone turned up a few times. The chain combines TRBV6-1 with TRBJ1-2; D unclear. Per the germline V gene, CDR1 is MNHNS and CDR2 is SASEGT. The V and J ends lost 2 bases and 3 bases respectively, with 16 bases between them. The CDR3 has 16 residues. CDR3 sequence (DNA): TGTGCCAGCAGTGAATTAAGGGAGAGGAAGTACTATGGCTACACCTTC. Translating gives CASSELRERKYYGYTF.

This clone was picked up one time. V and J are TRBV29-1 and TRBJ2-1, with 7 positions matching TRBD1. The CDR3 loop spans 15 amino acids. Germline-derived CDR1 and CDR2 are SQVTM and ANQGSEA. Germline trimming cut 8 bases from V and 0 bases from J; bases unmatched to any gene: 10. CDR3 residues: CSTRVQGSSYNEQFF. The CDR3 DNA follows: TGCAGCACCCGAGTACAGGGGAGCTCCTACAATGAGCAGTTCTTC.

The chain couples TRBV12-2 to TRBJ1-6; TRBD1, the table's D call, was not compared with the DNA. TRBV12-2 is described as a pseudogene. This CDR3 is 17 amino acids long. This CDR3 reads CASRFADRRTYNSPLHF. The CDR3 region has the DNA TGTGCAAGTCGCTTCGCGGACAGACGAACCTATAATTCACCCCTCCACTTT.

The chain has TRBV15 and TRBJ1-3; D is unclear. CDR3 length: 12 amino acids. CDR1 is LNHNV, CDR2 YYDKDF, per germline (reference sequence). The V and J ends lost 6 bases and 3 bases respectively, with 6 bases between them. CDR3 coding DNA: TGTGCCACCAGGGACTTTGGAAACACCATATATTTT. Translating it yields CATRDFGNTIYF.

This rearrangement joins TRBV28 to TRBJ2-2; TRBD2 matches 9 bases. The CDR3 runs 16 residues. Germline V gene sequence: CDR1 MDHEN, CDR2 SYDVKM. V shed 1 base, J shed 5 bases, and the junction held 5 bases outside the gene matches. Here the CDR3 DNA reads TGTGCCAGCAGTTTATCGGCGGGAGGGTTAACCGGGGAGCTGTTTTTT. Amino acids: CASSLSAGGLTGELFF. The full variable domain, with the rest looked up from reference TRBV28 and TRBJ2-2, is DVKVTQSSRYLVKRTGEKVFLECVQDMDHENMFWYRQDPGLGLRLIYFSYDVKMKEKGDIPEGYSVSREKKERFSLILESASTNQTSMYLCASSLSAGGLTGELFFGEGSRLTVL.

The chain joins TRBV5-4 to TRBJ1-1; D is perhaps TRBD1 (6 bases). CDR1 is SGHNT, CDR2 YYREEE, per germline (reference sequence). The CDR3 covers 13 residues. Trimming shortened V by 5 bases and J by 3 bases, and 11 bases separated the two germline ends. CDR3 sequence: CASSHRDDTEAFF. As DNA, the CDR3 is TGTGCCAGCAGTCACAGGGACGACACTGAAGCTTTCTTT.

The chain uses TRBV14 and TRBJ1-6; D might be TRBD1 (5 bases). Trimming took off 3 bases at V and 9 bases at J, with 12 bases between the two ends. Germline CDR1 SGHDN, CDR2 FVKESK. The CDR3 loop spans 14 amino acids. CDR3 in DNA: TGTGCCAGCAGCCAGGAGAGACAGTCTTCACCCCTCCACTTT. Residues: CASSQERQSSPLHF.

The gene calls are TRBV30 and TRBJ1-2; D is perhaps TRBD1 (6 bases). The germline V gene has CDR1 GTSNPN and CDR2 SVGIG (reference sequence). Trimming pared 0 bases from V and 1 base from J, leaving 15 bases between. CDR3 size: 16 residues. This CDR3 reads CAWSVLGGRLNYGYTF. CDR3 nucleotide sequence: TGTGCCTGGAGTGTACTCGGGGGGCGCCTTAACTATGGCTACACCTTC.

This clone was observed once. The rearrangement links TRBV14 to TRBJ2-7, with 7 bases lining up with TRBD2. V trimming: 3 bases; J trimming: 7 bases; junction bases outside the gene matches: 12. CDR3 length: 15 residues. Germline V gives CDR1 SGHDN, CDR2 FVKESK. CDR3 DNA sequence: TGTGCCAGCAGCCAGCTTCCGGGAGGCTCGGGGGAGCAGTACTTC. Protein: CASSQLPGGSGEQYF.

In this sample, this clone turned up once. The chain combines TRBV7-2 with TRBJ2-1; maybe TRBD2 (6 bases). The CDR3 runs 15 residues. V lost 4 bases and J 4 bases, leaving 14 bases between the germline ends. CDR1 and CDR2 (germline): SGHTA, FQGNSA. CDR3 protein: CASSSARGSYNEQFF. CDR3 sequence (DNA): TGTGCCAGCAGCTCCGCGCGGGGTTCATACAATGAGCAGTTCTTC.

This clone showed up just a few times. The rearrangement links TRBV9 to TRBJ2-1; 10 nucleotides align to TRBD2. The CDR3 has 16 amino acids. V lost 4 bases to trimming and J lost 7 bases; unmatched junction nucleotides: 11. CDR1 is SGDLS and CDR2 is YYNGEE in the germline V gene. The CDR3 sequence is CASSPLAGGPRNEQFF. Here the CDR3 DNA reads TGTGCCAGCAGCCCTTTAGCGGGGGGCCCTAGGAATGAGCAGTTCTTC.

This clone is a singleton in its sample. This chain uses TRBV19 with TRBJ1-1; D unclear. The CDR3 has 15 amino acids. Trimming shortened V by 5 bases and J by 2 bases, and 15 bases separated the two germline ends. The V gene's germline CDR1 is LNHDA and CDR2 SQIVND (reference sequence). In DNA, the CDR3 is TGTGCCAGTAGTCCCCGGCACAGAGCTAACACTGAAGCTTTCTTT. This sequence encodes CASSPRHRANTEAFF.

The chain links TRBV5-1 to TRBJ2-3; 10 bases are a match to TRBD2. In germline, CDR1 is SGHRS, CDR2 YFSETQ. There are 14 residues in the CDR3. The ends lost 3 bases at V and 3 bases at J; junction bases unmatched: 1. CDR3 nucleotide sequence: TGCGCCAGCAGCTCTAGCGGGGGAACAGATACGCAGTATTTT. It encodes CASSSSGGTDTQYF.

The V call is TRBV29-1, the J call TRBJ2-3; a possible D gene is TRBD2 (6 bases). CDR3 length: 12 amino acids. CDR1 is SQVTM and CDR2 is ANQGSEA in the germline V gene. The V gene lost 6 bases and the J gene lost 2 bases, with 9 bases spanning the gap. The CDR3 loop is CSVRENTDTQYF. The CDR3 DNA reads as TGCAGCGTCCGGGAGAACACAGATACGCAGTATTTT.

The genes are TRBV5-1 and TRBJ2-3, with TRBD2 as a possible D gene (6 bases). Germline CDR1 SGHRS, CDR2 YFSETQ. The V end lost 2 bases, the J end lost 5 bases, and 9 bases lay between the germline ends. The CDR3 runs to 13 residues. The CDR3 is CASSFTGVDTQYF. DNA for the CDR3: TGCGCCAGCAGCTTTACGGGAGTAGATACGCAGTATTTT.

This clone has just one count. The rearrangement uses TRBV7-3 and TRBJ1-6, with D unclear. CDR3 length: 15 residues. Germline lookup yields CDR1 SGHTA and CDR2 FQGTGA. Between the trimmed V and J ends, which lost 5 bases and 3 bases, there was a span of 11 bases. The CDR3 DNA reads as TGTGCCAGCAGCCCCGGGGTCCGCTATAATTCACCCCTCCACTTT. Translation gives CASSPGVRYNSPLHF.

This chain uses TRBV6-6 with TRBJ1-1, with 9 bases lining up with TRBD1. Germline CDR1 and CDR2: MNHNY and SVGAGI (reference sequence). The CDR3 contains 16 residues. Germline trimming cut 6 bases from V and 0 bases from J; bases unmatched to any gene: 8. CDR3 sequence (DNA): TGTGCCAGCAGAAACTCCTGGACAGGGGTGAACACTGAAGCTTTCTTT. As protein: CASRNSWTGVNTEAFF.

The rearrangement joins TRBV7-2 to TRBJ2-5; tentatively, D is TRBD1 (6 bases). The J call is uncertain, as TRBJ2-7 better fits the DNA end. Germline V CDR1 and CDR2: SGHTA, FQGNSA. This CDR3 is 15 amino acids long. The CDR3 nucleotides are TGTGCCAGCAGCCCCTTCGGGACAATTTCCTACGAGCAGTACTTC. Amino acid sequence: CASSPFGTISYEQYF.

This clone was seen more than once but under ten times. The rearrangement uses TRBV30 and TRBJ2-7; D might be TRBD2 (6 bases). This CDR3 is built from 14 residues. V lost 2 bases, J lost 4 bases, and 15 bases lay in between. Germline CDR1 and CDR2: GTSNPN and SVGIG (reference sequence). As DNA, the CDR3 is TGTGCCTGGAGTTTGGCGGGACTGAGATACGAGCAGTACTTC. It is translated as CAWSLAGLRYEQYF.

The chain joins TRBV10-3 to TRBJ1-5; 7 positions match TRBD1. Germline V gene data show CDR1 as ENHRY and CDR2 as SYGVKD. The J segment lost 0 bases and the V segment lost 6 bases, leaving 5 bases of the junction unmatched. The CDR3 runs 15 residues. DNA of the CDR3: TGTGCCATCAGCGGGACAGCTCATAGCAATCAGCCCCAGCATTTT. This encodes CAISGTAHSNQPQHF.

The chain is built from TRBV15 and TRBJ1-4, with D perhaps matching TRBD1 (6 bases). CDR1 and CDR2 from the germline V gene are LNHNV and YYDKDF (reference sequence). This CDR3 comprises 15 residues. Trimming stripped 1 base from V and 6 bases from J, with 12 bases between. CDR3 sequence reads: CATSRGEGGDEKLFF. The CDR3 DNA reads as TGTGCCACCAGCAGAGGGGAGGGGGGGGATGAAAAACTGTTTTTT.

This chain links TRBV13 with TRBJ1-2, with a tentative D call TRBD1 (6 bases). The germline gives CDR1 PRHDT, CDR2 FYEKMQ (reference sequence). CDR3 length: 15 residues. Between the trimmed V and J ends, which lost 3 bases and 4 bases, there was a span of 15 bases. The CDR3 sequence: CASSFYSRTAYGYTF. CDR3 in DNA: TGTGCCAGCAGCTTCTATAGCCGGACAGCCTATGGCTACACCTTC.

CDR3 amino acids: CASSLSSGGLNEQFF. CDR3 DNA sequence: TGTGCCAGCAGTTTATCTAGCGGGGGGCTCAATGAGCAGTTCTTC. The J gene is TRBJ2-1, the V gene TRBV27; 10 positions match TRBD2. After removal of 0 bases from V and 6 bases from J, the junction contained 2 bases not matched to a gene. The CDR3 has 15 amino acids. Germline V gene data show CDR1 as MNHEY and CDR2 as SMNVEV (reference sequence).

CDR3 in amino acids: CASSPPQGTGSYNEQFF. Written as DNA, the CDR3 is TGTGCCAGCTCACCACCGCAAGGGACAGGATCCTACAATGAGCAGTTCTTC. The chain links TRBV18 to TRBJ2-1; 8 bases fit TRBD1. J gave up 1 base and V 0 bases, and 5 bases lay outside the gene matches. This CDR3 has 17 residues. The V gene's germline CDR1 is KGHSH and CDR2 LQKENI.

This chain links TRBV4-1 with TRBJ2-2; 11 bases match TRBD2. Losses at the gene ends were 4 bases for V and 0 bases for J; bases not matched to a gene: 7. Germline assignment: CDR1 MGHRA and CDR2 YSYEKL. The CDR3 runs 18 residues. The CDR3 region is CASSLYWTSGPNTGELFF. The CDR3 region has the DNA TGCGCCAGCAGCCTCTACTGGACTAGCGGGCCGAACACCGGGGAGCTGTTTTTT.

This clone occurred a few times. The V and J genes are TRBV7-2 and TRBJ2-7, with 11 nucleotides matching TRBD2. J was trimmed by 2 bases and V by 5 bases; bases with no gene match: 8. The V gene's germline CDR1 is SGHTA and CDR2 FQGNSA. The CDR3 is 16 amino acids. CDR3 sequence reads: CASSPGLAGSPYEQYF. Here the CDR3 DNA reads TGTGCCAGCAGCCCCGGACTAGCGGGTTCCCCCTACGAGCAGTACTTC.